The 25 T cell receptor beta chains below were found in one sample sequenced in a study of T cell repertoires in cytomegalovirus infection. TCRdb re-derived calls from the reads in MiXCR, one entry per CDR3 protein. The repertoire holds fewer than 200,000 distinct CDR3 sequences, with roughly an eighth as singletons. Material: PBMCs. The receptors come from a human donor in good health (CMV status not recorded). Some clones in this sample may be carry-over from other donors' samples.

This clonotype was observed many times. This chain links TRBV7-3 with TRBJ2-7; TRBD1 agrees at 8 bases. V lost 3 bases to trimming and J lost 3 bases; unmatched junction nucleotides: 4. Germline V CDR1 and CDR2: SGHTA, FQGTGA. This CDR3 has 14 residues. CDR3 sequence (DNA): TGTGCCAGCAGCTTCGGGACAGGTCTCTACGAGCAGTACTTC. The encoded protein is CASSFGTGLYEQYF.

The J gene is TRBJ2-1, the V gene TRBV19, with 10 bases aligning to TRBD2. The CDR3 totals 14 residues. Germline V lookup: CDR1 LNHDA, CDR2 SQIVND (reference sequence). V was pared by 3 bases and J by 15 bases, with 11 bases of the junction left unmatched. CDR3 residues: CASSIPSGSPTWFF. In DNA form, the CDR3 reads TGTGCCAGTAGTATCCCTAGCGGGAGCCCCACGTGGTTCTTC.

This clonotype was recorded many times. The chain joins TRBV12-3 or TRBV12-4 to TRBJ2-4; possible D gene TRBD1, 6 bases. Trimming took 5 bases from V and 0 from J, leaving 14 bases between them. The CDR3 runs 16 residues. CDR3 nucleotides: TGTGCCAGCAGTCCAGGACAGTCGCTAGCCAAAAACATTCAGTACTTC. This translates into CASSPGQSLAKNIQYF.

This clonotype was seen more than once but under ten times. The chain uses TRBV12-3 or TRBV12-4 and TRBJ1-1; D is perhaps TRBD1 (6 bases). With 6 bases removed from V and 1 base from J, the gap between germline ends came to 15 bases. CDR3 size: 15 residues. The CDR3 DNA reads TGTGCCAGCAGAGGCACAGGGTTACGGAACACTGAAGCTTTCTTT. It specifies CASRGTGLRNTEAFF.

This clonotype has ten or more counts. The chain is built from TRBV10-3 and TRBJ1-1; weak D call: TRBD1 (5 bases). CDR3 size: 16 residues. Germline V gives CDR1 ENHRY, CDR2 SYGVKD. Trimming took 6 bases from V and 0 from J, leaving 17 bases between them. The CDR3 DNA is TGTGCCATCAGAACCGGGACTGGGGACGTGAACACTGAAGCTTTCTTT. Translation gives CAIRTGTGDVNTEAFF.

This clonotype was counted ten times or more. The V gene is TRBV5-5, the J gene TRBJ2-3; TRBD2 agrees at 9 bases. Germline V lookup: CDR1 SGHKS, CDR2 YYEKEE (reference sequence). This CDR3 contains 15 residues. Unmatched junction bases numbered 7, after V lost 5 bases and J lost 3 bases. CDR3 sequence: CASRQAGGSTDTQYF. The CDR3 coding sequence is TGTGCCAGCAGACAAGCGGGAGGTTCGACAGATACGCAGTATTTT.

The chain's CDR3 is CASSARTYNEQFF. CDR3 nucleotide sequence: TGTGCCAGCAGTGCCCGGACTTACAATGAGCAGTTCTTC. V is TRBV2 and J is TRBJ2-1; maybe TRBD2 (5 bases). From germline, CDR1 is SNHLY and CDR2 FYNNEI. There are 13 residues in the CDR3. The V end was cut by 4 bases, the J end by 4 bases, with 8 bases between.

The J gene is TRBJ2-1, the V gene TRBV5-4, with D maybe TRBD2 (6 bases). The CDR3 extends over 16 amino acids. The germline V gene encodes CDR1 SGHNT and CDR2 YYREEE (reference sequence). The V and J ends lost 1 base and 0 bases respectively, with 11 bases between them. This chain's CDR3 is CASSLLGRSSYNEQFF. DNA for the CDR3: TGTGCCAGCAGCTTGTTAGGGAGGAGCTCCTACAATGAGCAGTTCTTC.

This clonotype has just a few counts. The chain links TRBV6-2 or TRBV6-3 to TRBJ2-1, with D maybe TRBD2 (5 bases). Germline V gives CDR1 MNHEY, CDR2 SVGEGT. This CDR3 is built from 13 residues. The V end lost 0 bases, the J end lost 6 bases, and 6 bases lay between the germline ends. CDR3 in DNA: TGTGCCAGCAGTTACTCGGGGAGCAATGAGCAGTTCTTC. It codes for CASSYSGSNEQFF.

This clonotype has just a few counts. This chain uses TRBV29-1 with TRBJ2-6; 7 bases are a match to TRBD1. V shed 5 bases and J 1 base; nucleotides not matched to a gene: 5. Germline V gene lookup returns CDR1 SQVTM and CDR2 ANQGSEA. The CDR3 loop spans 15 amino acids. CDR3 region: CSVINRGSGANVLTF. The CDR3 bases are TGCAGCGTTATTAACAGGGGTTCTGGGGCCAACGTCCTGACTTTC. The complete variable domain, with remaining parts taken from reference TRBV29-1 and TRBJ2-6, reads SAVISQKPSRDICQRGTSLTIQCQVDSQVTMMFWYRQQPGQSLTLIATANQGSEATYESGFVIDKFPISRPNLTFSTLTVSNMSPEDSSIYLCSVINRGSGANVLTFGAGSRLTVL.

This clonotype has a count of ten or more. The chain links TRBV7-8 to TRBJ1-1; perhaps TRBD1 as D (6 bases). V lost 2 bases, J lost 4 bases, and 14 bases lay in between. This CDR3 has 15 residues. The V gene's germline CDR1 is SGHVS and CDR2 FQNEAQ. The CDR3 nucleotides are TGTGCCAGCAGCTTAAAGGGGGGGGCGGTCACTGAAGCTTTCTTT. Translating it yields CASSLKGGAVTEAFF.

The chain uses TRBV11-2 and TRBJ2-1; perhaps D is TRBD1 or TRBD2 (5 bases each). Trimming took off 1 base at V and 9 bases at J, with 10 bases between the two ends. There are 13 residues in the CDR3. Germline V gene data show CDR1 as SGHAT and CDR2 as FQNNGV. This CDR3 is CASSLGGKGEQFF. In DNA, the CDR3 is TGTGCCAGCAGCTTAGGGGGGAAGGGTGAGCAGTTCTTC.

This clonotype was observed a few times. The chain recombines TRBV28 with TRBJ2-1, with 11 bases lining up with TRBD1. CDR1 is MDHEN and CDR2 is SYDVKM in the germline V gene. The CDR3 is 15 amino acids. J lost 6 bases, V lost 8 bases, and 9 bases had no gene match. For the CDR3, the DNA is TGTGCCAGCCCTCCTTCCGGGACAGGGGGCAATGAGCAGTTCTTC. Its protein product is CASPPSGTGGNEQFF. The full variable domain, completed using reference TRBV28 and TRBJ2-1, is DVKVTQSSRYLVKRTGEKVFLECVQDMDHENMFWYRQDPGLGLRLIYFSYDVKMKEKGDIPEGYSVSREKKERFSLILESASTNQTSMYLCASPPSGTGGNEQFFGPGTRLTVL.

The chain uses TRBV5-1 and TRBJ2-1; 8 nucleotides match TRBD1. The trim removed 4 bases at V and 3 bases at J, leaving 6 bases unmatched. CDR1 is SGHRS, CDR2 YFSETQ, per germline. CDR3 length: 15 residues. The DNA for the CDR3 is TGCGCCAGCAGCAAGCAGGGGGCCGACTACAATGAGCAGTTCTTC. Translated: CASSKQGADYNEQFF.

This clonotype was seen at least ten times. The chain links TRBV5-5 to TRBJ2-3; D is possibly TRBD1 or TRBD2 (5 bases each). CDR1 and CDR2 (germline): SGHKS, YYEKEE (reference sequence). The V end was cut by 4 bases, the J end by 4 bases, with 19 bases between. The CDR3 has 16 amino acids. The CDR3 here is CASSPGTSLNADTQYF. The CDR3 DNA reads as TGTGCCAGCAGCCCAGGGACGTCACTTAATGCAGATACGCAGTATTTT.

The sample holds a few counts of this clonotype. CDR3: CASSEFLGGGSDAGELFF. The CDR3 nucleotides are TGTGCCAGCAGTGAATTTTTGGGGGGGGGTTCTGATGCCGGGGAGCTGTTTTTT. The chain uses TRBV25-1 and TRBJ2-2, with TRBD2 matching 7 bases. V gave up 1 base and J gave up 6 bases; unmatched junction bases: 14. Germline CDR1 is MGHDK and CDR2 is SYGVNS. The CDR3 runs to 18 residues.

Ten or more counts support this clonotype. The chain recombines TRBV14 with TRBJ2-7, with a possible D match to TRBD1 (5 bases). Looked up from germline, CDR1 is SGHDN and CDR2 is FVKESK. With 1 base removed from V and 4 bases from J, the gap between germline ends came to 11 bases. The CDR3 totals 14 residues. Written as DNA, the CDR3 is TGTGCCAGCAGCCAAGGACAAGGGGTGTACGAGCAGTACTTC. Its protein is CASSQGQGVYEQYF.

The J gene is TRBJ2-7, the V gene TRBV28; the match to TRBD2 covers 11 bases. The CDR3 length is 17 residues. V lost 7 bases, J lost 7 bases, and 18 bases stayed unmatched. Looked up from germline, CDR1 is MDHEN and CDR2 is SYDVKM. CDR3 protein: CASKGQFSGRAVGEQYF. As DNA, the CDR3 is TGTGCCAGCAAGGGACAGTTTAGCGGGAGGGCCGTAGGAGAGCAGTACTTC.

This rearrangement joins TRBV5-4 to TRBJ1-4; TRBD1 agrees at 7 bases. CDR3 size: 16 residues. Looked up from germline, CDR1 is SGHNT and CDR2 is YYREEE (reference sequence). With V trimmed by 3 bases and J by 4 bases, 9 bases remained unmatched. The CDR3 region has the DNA TGTGCCAGCAGCTATCGAACCGGGACAGTTAATGAAAAACTGTTTTTT. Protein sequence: CASSYRTGTVNEKLFF.

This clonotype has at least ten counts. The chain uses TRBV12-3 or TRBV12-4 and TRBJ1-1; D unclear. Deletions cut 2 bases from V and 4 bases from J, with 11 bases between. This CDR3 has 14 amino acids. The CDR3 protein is CASSLTMGGTEAFF. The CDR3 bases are TGTGCCAGCAGTTTAACAATGGGTGGCACTGAAGCTTTCTTT.

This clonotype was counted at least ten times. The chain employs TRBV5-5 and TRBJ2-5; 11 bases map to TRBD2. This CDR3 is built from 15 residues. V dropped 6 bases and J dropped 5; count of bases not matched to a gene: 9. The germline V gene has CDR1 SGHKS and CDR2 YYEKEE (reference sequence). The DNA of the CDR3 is TGTGCCAGCACCAAGAATAGCGGGGGGGCCGAGACCCAGTACTTC. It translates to CASTKNSGGAETQYF.

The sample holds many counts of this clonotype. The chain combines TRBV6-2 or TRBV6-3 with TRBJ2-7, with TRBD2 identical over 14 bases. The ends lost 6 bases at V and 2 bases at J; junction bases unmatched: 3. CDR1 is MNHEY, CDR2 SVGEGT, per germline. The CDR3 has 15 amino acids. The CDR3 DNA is TGTGCCAGCAGCAGGGGACTAGCGGGAGCCTACGAGCAGTACTTC. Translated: CASSRGLAGAYEQYF.

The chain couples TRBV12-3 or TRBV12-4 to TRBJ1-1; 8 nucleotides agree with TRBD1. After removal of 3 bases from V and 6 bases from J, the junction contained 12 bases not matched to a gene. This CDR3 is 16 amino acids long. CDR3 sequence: CASSFTRTWTGSEAFF. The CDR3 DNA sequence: TGTGCCAGCAGTTTCACGCGAACGTGGACAGGGTCTGAAGCTTTCTTT.

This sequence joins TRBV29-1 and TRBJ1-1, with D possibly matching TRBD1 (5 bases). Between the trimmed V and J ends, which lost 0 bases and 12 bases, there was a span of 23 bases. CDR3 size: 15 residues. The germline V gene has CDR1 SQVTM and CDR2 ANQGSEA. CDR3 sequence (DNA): TGCAGCGTTGAAGATGAAGAGGAGGAGGGGACGGTTCCTTTCTTT. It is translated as CSVEDEEEEGTVPFF.

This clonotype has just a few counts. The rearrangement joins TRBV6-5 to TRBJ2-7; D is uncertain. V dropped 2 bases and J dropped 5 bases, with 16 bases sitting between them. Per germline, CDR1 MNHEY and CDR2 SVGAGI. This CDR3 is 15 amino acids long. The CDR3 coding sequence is TGTGCCAGCAGTTACCCCTTTCTCCGTATGGACGAGCAGTACTTC. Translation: CASSYPFLRMDEQYF.